Sequencing of this TCR beta chain was carried out in a study of shared clonotypes between healthy human individuals. Study-level points and caveats: The study generally estimated greater richness for naive than memory subsets.

Data came from immunoSEQ multiplex PCR; TCRdb stores just in-frame clones and leaves some out. This table has roughly 1 million clones, approximately 72% appearing once. Regarding this clone: The antigen remains undetermined.

The sequenced sample was memory CD4+ T cells sorted from blood. Subset in this sample: CD45RA-negative fraction. The sequence came from a young man in good health.

Here the CDR3 reads CASSPSWGGDYGYTF. The CDR3 DNA sequence: TGTGCCAGCTCACCTTCGTGGGGGGGAGACTATGGCTACACCTTC. The V call is TRBV18, the J call TRBJ1-2, with a tentative D call TRBD1 (5 bases). CDR3 length equals 15 residues. Germline CDR1 reads KGHSH; CDR2 reads LQKENI. V gave up 3 bases and J gave up 3 bases, with 14 bases separating them.